Listed below are T cell receptor beta chains from one sample, sequenced in a study of beta chain features in type 1 diabetes. The method was immunoSEQ multiplex PCR; TCRdb's version includes in-frame clones alone and lacks a portion of them. The repertoire consists of around 97,000 clones, with under 30% occurring once and the leading ten covering less than 0.65%. Sequenced: central memory CD4+ T cells from blood. These receptors all stem from a woman aged 18-29 years with type 1 diabetes. CDR3s include the opening cysteine and the closing phenylalanine or tryptophan. D genes are given only for firm matches. For some rows the clone size is stated as once, few or many, or as a class when expanded; others skip it.

v_gene: TRBV7-9
d_gene: .
abundance: .
j_gene: TRBJ1-1
CDR3nt: TGTGCCAGCAGCACCCAGGGGTTAACTGAAGCTTTCTTT
CDR3aa: CASSTQGLTEAFF

v_gene: TRBV21-1
d_gene: .
abundance: few
j_gene: TRBJ2-1
CDR3nt: TGTGCCAGCAGCAAACCCCGGGTGAGGGCCGGGACTAGCACGAATGAGCAGTTCTTC
CDR3aa: CASSKPRVRAGTSTNEQFF

v_gene: TRBV4-3
d_gene: TRBD2
abundance: few
j_gene: TRBJ2-1
CDR3nt: TGCGCCAGCAGCCAACTCCTAGCGGGAGGCTGGAATGAGCAGTTCTTC
CDR3aa: CASSQLLAGGWNEQFF

v_gene: TRBV30
d_gene: TRBD2
abundance: .
j_gene: TRBJ2-5
CDR3nt: TGTGCCTGGGAGGGCGGGGGGGAGACCCAGTACTTC
CDR3aa: CAWEGGGETQYF

v_gene: TRBV27
d_gene: .
abundance: .
j_gene: TRBJ1-1
CDR3nt: TGTGCCAGCAGTCCGCCGGACACCCGACGGATAAACACTGAAGCTTTCTTT
CDR3aa: CASSPPDTRRINTEAFF

v_gene: TRBV6-1
d_gene: TRBD1
abundance: few
j_gene: TRBJ2-7
CDR3nt: TGTGCCAGCAGTCCGCGGACAGGTCGTGAGCAGTACTTC
CDR3aa: CASSPRTGREQYF

v_gene: TRBV11-2
d_gene: .
abundance: few
j_gene: TRBJ1-3
CDR3nt: TGTGCCAGCAGCTTAGCGGAGGAGTACACCATATATTTT
CDR3aa: CASSLAEEYTIYF

v_gene: TRBV18
d_gene: .
abundance: few
j_gene: TRBJ2-3
CDR3nt: TGTGCCAGCTCACCTCTAAACGCAGATACGCAGTATTTT
CDR3aa: CASSPLNADTQYF

v_gene: TRBV5-5
d_gene: .
abundance: once
j_gene: TRBJ1-2
CDR3nt: TGTGCCAGCAGCTTGGGTGAGGGCGGCTATGGCTACACCTTC
CDR3aa: CASSLGEGGYGYTF

v_gene: TRBV5-1
d_gene: .
abundance: few
j_gene: TRBJ2-3
CDR3nt: TGCGCCAGCAGCGTAGGACAGACTAGCACAGATACGCAGTATTTT
CDR3aa: CASSVGQTSTDTQYF

v_gene: TRBV7-8
d_gene: TRBD2
abundance: few
j_gene: TRBJ2-5
CDR3nt: TGTGCCAGCAGCTCGGGACTAGCGGGAGAATTGGGGCAAGAGACCCAGTACTTC
CDR3aa: CASSSGLAGELGQETQYF

v_gene: TRBV5-6
d_gene: TRBD1
abundance: few
j_gene: TRBJ2-4
CDR3nt: TGTGCCAGCAGCAATACTATGACAGGGGCCAAAAACATTCAGTACTTC
CDR3aa: CASSNTMTGAKNIQYF

v_gene: TRBV6-5
d_gene: TRBD2
abundance: few
j_gene: TRBJ2-3
CDR3nt: TGTGCCAGCAGTTACTTGGCGGGAGGCGCAGATACGCAGTATTTT
CDR3aa: CASSYLAGGADTQYF

v_gene: TRBV30
d_gene: TRBD1
abundance: .
j_gene: TRBJ2-5
CDR3nt: TGTGCCTGGGACAGGGGGCAGTGGGAGACCCAGTACTTC
CDR3aa: CAWDRGQWETQYF

v_gene: TRBV14
d_gene: TRBD2
abundance: .
j_gene: TRBJ2-3
CDR3nt: TGTGCCAGCAGCCTTTCTAGCGGTAGCACAGATACGCAGTATTTT
CDR3aa: CASSLSSGSTDTQYF

v_gene: TRBV5-1
d_gene: TRBD2
abundance: once
j_gene: TRBJ2-1
CDR3nt: TGCGCCAGCAGCCCCGGGACTAGCGTATACAATGAGCAGCTCTTC
CDR3aa: CASSPGTSVYNEQLF

v_gene: TRBV5-4
d_gene: .
abundance: .
j_gene: TRBJ2-6
CDR3nt: TGTGCCAGCAGCCTGGGGGCTCTTGCTGGGGCCAACGTCCTGACTTTC
CDR3aa: CASSLGALAGANVLTF

v_gene: TRBV19
d_gene: TRBD2
abundance: few
j_gene: TRBJ2-1
CDR3nt: TGTGCCAGTAGACCCGGGACTAGCGGACCCAATGAGCAGTTCTTC
CDR3aa: CASRPGTSGPNEQFF

v_gene: TRBV7-2
d_gene: .
abundance: .
j_gene: TRBJ1-1
CDR3nt: TGTGCCAGCAGCTTAGTGATTTCGCGGGGGAACACTGAAGCTTTCTTT
CDR3aa: CASSLVISRGNTEAFF

v_gene: TRBV20-1
d_gene: TRBD1
abundance: few
j_gene: TRBJ1-1
CDR3nt: TGCAGTGCTAGGGGACAGCGTGAAGCTTTCTTT
CDR3aa: CSARGQREAFF

v_gene: TRBV5-1
d_gene: .
abundance: .
j_gene: TRBJ2-1
CDR3nt: TGCGCCAGCAGCGGGGCTCCACACAATGAGCAGTTCTTC
CDR3aa: CASSGAPHNEQFF

v_gene: TRBV5-1
d_gene: .
abundance: .
j_gene: TRBJ2-2
CDR3nt: TGCGCCAGCAGCTTGCAGGGGACGAACACCGGGGAGCTGTTTTTT
CDR3aa: CASSLQGTNTGELFF

v_gene: TRBV6-5
d_gene: .
abundance: .
j_gene: TRBJ1-1
CDR3nt: TGTGCCAGCAGTTACTCGGAGGATACTGAAGCTTTCTTT
CDR3aa: CASSYSEDTEAFF

v_gene: TRBV5-1
d_gene: .
abundance: .
j_gene: TRBJ2-2
CDR3nt: TGCGCCAGCAGCTTGGTTGAGGGGAACACCGGGGAGCTGTTTTTT
CDR3aa: CASSLVEGNTGELFF

v_gene: TRBV6-1
d_gene: .
abundance: .
j_gene: TRBJ1-2
CDR3nt: TGTGCCAGCAGCCACGCGGGGAAGGATGGCTACACCTTC
CDR3aa: CASSHAGKDGYTF

v_gene: TRBV6-6
d_gene: .
abundance: .
j_gene: TRBJ1-5
CDR3nt: TGTGCCAGCAGTTACTCTGGCGGGGATAGCAATCAGCCCCAGCATTTT
CDR3aa: CASSYSGGDSNQPQHF

v_gene: TRBV6-1
d_gene: .
abundance: few
j_gene: TRBJ2-2
CDR3nt: TGTGCCAGCATCAAGCTATCTAACACCGGGGAGCTGTTTTTT
CDR3aa: CASIKLSNTGELFF

v_gene: TRBV9
d_gene: TRBD1
abundance: few
j_gene: TRBJ2-2
CDR3nt: TGTGCCAGCAGCCCAGCGACAGGGTCATACACCGGGGAGCTGTTTTTT
CDR3aa: CASSPATGSYTGELFF

v_gene: TRBV6-5
d_gene: .
abundance: .
j_gene: TRBJ1-2
CDR3nt: TGTGCCAGCAGGACGGGTTTAGCTAACTATGGCTACACCTTC
CDR3aa: CASRTGLANYGYTF

v_gene: TRBV18
d_gene: .
abundance: .
j_gene: TRBJ2-1
CDR3nt: TGTGCCAGCTCACCACTTTTGTTGCGGGGTTTGGGGAATGAGCAGTTCTTC
CDR3aa: CASSPLLLRGLGNEQFF

v_gene: TRBV28
d_gene: .
abundance: few
j_gene: TRBJ1-1
CDR3nt: TGTGCCAGCCTACCCGGGACACGTCTTGAAGCTTTCTTT
CDR3aa: CASLPGTRLEAFF

v_gene: TRBV5-4
d_gene: TRBD2
abundance: few
j_gene: TRBJ2-2
CDR3nt: TGTGCCAGCAGCTTGGGCGGGAGGGCCTCGGTTACCGGGGAGCTGTTTTTT
CDR3aa: CASSLGGRASVTGELFF

v_gene: TRBV29-1
d_gene: .
abundance: .
j_gene: TRBJ1-2
CDR3nt: TGCAGCGTTGATATAAACAGGGCGGGCTACACCTTC
CDR3aa: CSVDINRAGYTF

v_gene: TRBV10-3
d_gene: TRBD1
abundance: few
j_gene: TRBJ2-1
CDR3nt: TGTGCCATCAGTGAGAGGCAGGGGGTCGATGAGCAGTTCTTC
CDR3aa: CAISERQGVDEQFF

v_gene: TRBV5-6
d_gene: .
abundance: few
j_gene: TRBJ1-2
CDR3nt: TGTGCCAGCAGCCAAGACAGCGGGGAAGGCGGCTACACCTTC
CDR3aa: CASSQDSGEGGYTF

v_gene: TRBV14
d_gene: TRBD2
abundance: few
j_gene: TRBJ2-4
CDR3nt: TGTGCCAGCAGCCCGGGACTAGCCCCGGGCAAAAACATTCAGTACTTC
CDR3aa: CASSPGLAPGKNIQYF

v_gene: TRBV28
d_gene: .
abundance: many
j_gene: TRBJ2-3
CDR3nt: TGTGCCAGCTCGACAGATACGCAGTATTTT
CDR3aa: CASSTDTQYF

v_gene: TRBV5-1
d_gene: TRBD1
abundance: few
j_gene: TRBJ1-4
CDR3nt: TGCGCCAGCAGCTTGGGGACAGGGAACGGCGAAAAACTGTTTTTT
CDR3aa: CASSLGTGNGEKLFF

v_gene: TRBV5-4
d_gene: TRBD1
abundance: .
j_gene: TRBJ2-7
CDR3nt: TGTGCCAGCAGCCAGGACAGGGGGTACGAGCAGTACTTC
CDR3aa: CASSQDRGYEQYF

v_gene: TRBV18
d_gene: TRBD1
abundance: .
j_gene: TRBJ1-1
CDR3nt: TGTGCCAGCTCTCCCGGGACAGGAAACACTGAAGCTTTCTTT
CDR3aa: CASSPGTGNTEAFF

v_gene: TRBV29-1
d_gene: .
abundance: .
j_gene: TRBJ1-1
CDR3nt: TGCAGCGTGGGTCGGGGGTTGAACACTGAAGCTTTCTTT
CDR3aa: CSVGRGLNTEAFF

v_gene: TRBV10-2
d_gene: TRBD2
abundance: .
j_gene: TRBJ2-7
CDR3nt: TGCGCCAGCAGTGAGCCCATTACCGGGACTAGAGTAGTCTACGAGCAGTACTTC
CDR3aa: CASSEPITGTRVVYEQYF

v_gene: TRBV5-4
d_gene: .
abundance: few
j_gene: TRBJ2-3
CDR3nt: TGTGCCAGCAGCTTAGGTCGGGCGGGACCCACAGATACGCAGTATTTT
CDR3aa: CASSLGRAGPTDTQYF

v_gene: TRBV7-2
d_gene: TRBD1
abundance: .
j_gene: TRBJ1-2
CDR3nt: TGTGCCAGCAGCTTAGCGGGACAGGTGGCCTTGGGCTACACCTTC
CDR3aa: CASSLAGQVALGYTF

v_gene: TRBV2
d_gene: .
abundance: .
j_gene: TRBJ1-1
CDR3nt: TGTGCCAGCAGCCTAAAGACAGAAAACACTGAAGCTTTCTTT
CDR3aa: CASSLKTENTEAFF

v_gene: TRBV27
d_gene: TRBD2
abundance: once
j_gene: TRBJ2-1
CDR3nt: TGTGCCAGCCCGATCCTAGGGGAGGGTGTACCCAATGAGCAGTTCTTC
CDR3aa: CASPILGEGVPNEQFF

v_gene: TRBV7-9
d_gene: .
abundance: few
j_gene: TRBJ2-3
CDR3nt: TGTGCCAGCAGCTTACAGGGCACAGATACGCAGTATTTT
CDR3aa: CASSLQGTDTQYF

v_gene: TRBV6-6
d_gene: .
abundance: once
j_gene: TRBJ1-5
CDR3nt: TGTGCCAGCAGGTGGACTGCCGAACTTAATCAGCCCCAGCATTTT
CDR3aa: CASRWTAELNQPQHF

v_gene: TRBV7-2
d_gene: TRBD1
abundance: .
j_gene: TRBJ1-1
CDR3nt: TGTGCCAGCAGCCAAAGGACAGGGGAGGATGCTTTCTTT
CDR3aa: CASSQRTGEDAFF

v_gene: TRBV30
d_gene: .
abundance: .
j_gene: TRBJ2-3
CDR3nt: TGTGCCTGGAGTGTGGCTTTCCAAGGGGTGGATACGCAGTATTTT
CDR3aa: CAWSVAFQGVDTQYF

v_gene: TRBV10-3
d_gene: TRBD2
abundance: .
j_gene: TRBJ2-5
CDR3nt: TGTGCCATCAGTGAGGTAGCGGGAGGGCCGGATCAAGAGACCCAGTACTTC
CDR3aa: CAISEVAGGPDQETQYF

v_gene: TRBV9
d_gene: .
abundance: few
j_gene: TRBJ2-3
CDR3nt: TGTGCCAGCAGCGGCGCAGGCGGGACAGGCACAGATACGCAGTATTTT
CDR3aa: CASSGAGGTGTDTQYF

v_gene: TRBV27
d_gene: .
abundance: once
j_gene: TRBJ1-2
CDR3nt: TGTGCCAGCAGTGCAAGGTCCGGACCCCGAATAGGGGAGGACTATGGCTACACCTTC
CDR3aa: CASSARSGPRIGEDYGYTF

v_gene: TRBV14
d_gene: TRBD1
abundance: .
j_gene: TRBJ1-1
CDR3nt: TGTGCCAGCAGCCGGGACAGGGTTACGGACACTGAAGCTTTCTTT
CDR3aa: CASSRDRVTDTEAFF

v_gene: TRBV5-1
d_gene: .
abundance: few
j_gene: TRBJ1-2
CDR3nt: TGCGCCAGCAGCTTCAGCGGGTTTGGCTACACCTTC
CDR3aa: CASSFSGFGYTF

v_gene: TRBV5-4
d_gene: .
abundance: few
j_gene: TRBJ2-5
CDR3nt: TGTGCCAGCAGCGCCGGCGGGGCCCAAGAGACCCAGTACTTC
CDR3aa: CASSAGGAQETQYF

v_gene: TRBV2
d_gene: TRBD2
abundance: few
j_gene: TRBJ2-1
CDR3nt: TGTGCCAGCAGTGCATCTAGCGGGGCTAACAATGAGCAGTTCTTC
CDR3aa: CASSASSGANNEQFF

v_gene: TRBV29-1
d_gene: .
abundance: .
j_gene: TRBJ2-5
CDR3nt: TGCAGCGTTGGTTTGGGGGCGGCAGAGACCCAGTACTTC
CDR3aa: CSVGLGAAETQYF

v_gene: TRBV30
d_gene: .
abundance: few
j_gene: TRBJ2-1
CDR3nt: TGTGCCTGGATTTCCTTCCGGGACAATGGACATGAGCAGTTCTTC
CDR3aa: CAWISFRDNGHEQFF